This T cell receptor (beta chain) is drawn from a study of T cell responses to AZD1222 COVID-19 vaccine (dated by TCRdb to the early 2020s). About the full investigation: AZD1222 recipients given second doses at about 4 weeks or at about 12 weeks were pooled, since spike-specific TCR depth and breadth were not found to differ between the two schedules. TCR sequencing was performed for about 250 trial participants, of whom about 200 were given two doses of AZD1222 and some 26 were given two doses of MenACWY control vaccine. Enrollment into the trials was organized by age into subgroups of 18-55, 56-69 and 70-plus years, and those subgroups contained approximately 150, 30 and 60 TCR-sequenced participants, respectively. Here is what the overall study found, with its caveats: Because no samples from the day 14 peak response were available, repertoires could be characterized only after the peak T cell response. Spike-specific TCR breadth and depth rose significantly after two AZD1222 doses compared with day 0 and with MenACWY recipients. Participants were mostly white British and included more females than males, and it was suggested by the authors that clonal diversity may have been underestimated. The vaccine-associated CD4 TCRs covered the entire spike protein, and the dominant responses fell in regions 160-218 and 743-854. Conclusions about previously exposed vaccinees are limited, since just five to seven AZD1222 recipients were seropositive for SARS-CoV-2 at baseline. Epitopes outside the regions mutated in the B.1.351 and B.1.1.7 variants were reportedly recognized by nearly half of the unique spike-specific TCRs. In the small 56-69-year group, the increase in depth fell short of significance, most likely because of low power.

Taken from cysteine to phenylalanine, the CDR3 has 17 residues. Only the CDR3 DNA stays, 51 bases, in frame from base 1. V is cut by 3 bases and J by 4 bases, and the space between the germline ends is 21 bases. CDR1 LNHDA and CDR2 SQIVND were looked up in the germline V gene (reference sequence). A note on this clone: The antigen this receptor binds is unknown. Base quality data are lacking; no much larger clone is found one base away.

The CDR3 regions of human TCRbeta chains were subjected to immunosequencing. As for how the authors treated the data: TCRs in the repertoires were matched against a reference library of SARS-CoV-2-specific TCRs that had been generated with the MIRA antigen-specificity platform. Breadth was defined as the fraction of unique TCRs that were SARS-CoV-2-associated, and depth was defined as the fraction of total T cells that were SARS-CoV-2-associated. Using the MIRA data, every spike-specific TCR was mapped to the spike region that the TCR reacted to and assigned to either a CD4 or a CD8 class. Log10-transformed breadth and depth values were compared by one-way ANOVA with Sidak's multiple comparisons tests. In its TCRdb copy, this immuneACCESS table keeps in-frame sequences only and misses some clones. Where compared with another copy, unresolved V genes explain less than half of these, and the others have no known cause. That table is the source of V, J and clone size, and D and trimming were worked out from the DNA. This sample gives 75,000 to 100,000 clones in total; about 88% of them show up just once. Clones ranked in the top ten supply roughly 2.8% of the sample.

The time point label for this specimen denotes: baseline before first vaccination. Samples from vaccinated people were obtained from the UK trials COV001 and COV002, which included a single-blind randomized controlled phase 2/3 trial of AZD1222 (ChAdOx1 nCoV-19) in healthy adults. For TCRbeta chain sequencing, PBMC samples were collected from trial participants at day 0 and at day 28 after the second dose. Sequenced material: peripheral blood, taken on day 0 of AZD1222 vaccination. Recombination joined TRBV19 with TRBJ1-2, with the D gene too uncertain to name. The receptor was isolated from an adult in good health. The DNA sequence is given as TGTGCCAGTAGTATGTCGGTCAGCAGAGGCCTCGGCTATGGCTACACCTTC. Its protein reads: CASSMSVSRGLGYGYTF.